This T cell receptor (beta chain) was found in a study of blood T cell repertoires in COVID-19. Generated by immunoSEQ multiplex PCR, the TCRdb table keeps only in-frame clones and is missing some. The sample shows fewer than 500,000 clones, around nine tenths of them seen only once. This clone was seen repeatedly, ten times or more. This CDR3 has 12 amino acids. CDR1 and CDR2 from the germline V gene are SQVTM and ANQGSEA. Trimming stripped 4 bases from V and 3 bases from J, with 10 bases between. Source material: PBMCs or T cells enriched from blood (not recorded which). The clonotype originates from a woman aged 18-30 years with acute COVID-19. This chain links TRBV29-1 with TRBJ2-7, with D possibly being TRBD2 (5 bases). The CDR3 spells CSVVASLYEQYF. The CDR3, as DNA: TGCAGCGTTGTAGCTAGCCTCTACGAGCAGTACTTC.